This T cell receptor beta chain is from a study of shared clonotypes between healthy human individuals. Some clones are missing from TCRdb's copy, which holds only in-frame ones; the method was immunoSEQ multiplex PCR. The table has a few hundred thousand clones, around 97% seen once. General study points: Large depth notwithstanding, sorted-subset sequencing proved incomplete by rarefaction. Sampling covered nothing but blood. Tissue TCR repertoires likely differ from those found in blood.

Concerning this clone itself: The antigen is not known.

All donors were healthy HIV-negative adults lacking recent acute infections or vaccinations. The germline V gene has CDR1 MNHEY and CDR2 SMNVEV (reference sequence). This CDR3 is 14 amino acids long. Trimming stripped 4 bases from V and 8 bases from J, with 14 bases between. This clonotype was sampled from a woman in her twenties or thirties in good health. The chain employs TRBV27 and TRBJ1-4; D gene ambiguous. The sequenced material came from naive CD4+ T cells sorted from blood. Subset described: CD45RA+ positively selected. CDR3 loop: CASSYSPWIEKLFF. The DNA of the CDR3 is TGTGCCAGCAGTTACTCACCGTGGATCGAAAAACTGTTTTTT.